This passage covers 6 T cell receptor beta chains from one sample sequenced in a study of shared clonotypes between healthy human individuals. Method: immunoSEQ multiplex PCR; TCRdb's copy keeps in-frame clones and lacks some. The sample includes around 120,000 clones, around 64% seen only once; the top ten take about 24%. Source material: memory CD8+ T cells sorted from blood. The subset was: CD45RO+ cells pooled with CCR7-negative TemRA cells. These receptors were taken from a woman aged 30 to 39 in good health.

The chain employs TRBV7-9 and TRBJ2-1; TRBD2 matches 7 bases. The V gene end was trimmed by 7 bases and the J gene end by 4 bases; junction bases not matched to a gene: 13. Germline CDR1 is SEHNR and CDR2 is FQNEAQ (reference sequence). The CDR3 is 16 residues long. CDR3 residues: CASTSGSGGSYNEQFF. The CDR3 nucleotides read TGTGCCAGCACCAGCGGGTCGGGGGGTTCGTACAATGAGCAGTTCTTC.

In the case of this clone: In the same sample, other DNA sequences code for this CDR3. The rearrangement joins TRBV5-1 to TRBJ2-3; no definite D call. Germline loops: CDR1 SGHRS, CDR2 YFSETQ. The CDR3 has 13 residues. Trimming cost V 2 bases and J 0 bases, with 4 bases left between them. The CDR3 sequence: CASSFPSTDTQYF. The CDR3 DNA reads TGCGCCAGCAGCTTCCCCAGCACAGATACGCAGTATTTT. Full variable domain (remainder filled in from reference TRBV5-1 and TRBJ2-3): KAGVTQTPRYLIKTRGQQVTLSCSPISGHRSVSWYQQTPGQGLQFLFEYFSETQRNKGNFPGRFSGRQFSNSRSEMNVSTLELGDSALYLCASSFPSTDTQYFGPGTRLTVL.

This clone appeared a few times. This chain links TRBV18 with TRBJ1-1; no clear D gene. Trimming removed 2 bases from V and 4 bases from J, with 20 bases in between. The germline CDR1 and CDR2 sequences are KGHSH and LQKENI. CDR3 length: 17 amino acids. The DNA for the CDR3 is TGTGCCAGCTCACCAAATCCCGGGGAGATGCCGCTCACTGAAGCTTTCTTT. Its translation: CASSPNPGEMPLTEAFF. The full variable domain, rest sourced from reference TRBV18 and TRBJ1-1, is NAGVMQNPRHLVRRRGQEARLRCSPMKGHSHVYWYRQLPEEGLKFMVYLQKENIIDESGMPKERFSAEFPKEGPSILRIQQVVRGDSAAYFCASSPNPGEMPLTEAFFGQGTRLTVV.

In its sample, this clone was seen a few times. This rearrangement joins TRBV6-5 to TRBJ2-7; tentatively, D is TRBD2 (6 bases). The V end lost 2 bases, the J end lost 7 bases, and 15 bases lay between the germline ends. The CDR3 is made up of 14 amino acids. Looked up from germline, CDR1 is MNHEY and CDR2 is SVGAGI. The CDR3 DNA follows: TGTGCCAGCAGTTACGGCGGGGAAGGGAATGAGCAGTACTTC. This gives the protein CASSYGGEGNEQYF.

The genes are TRBV25-1 and TRBJ2-1; 7 nucleotides agree with TRBD2. Germline assignment: CDR1 MGHDK and CDR2 SYGVNS. After removal of 3 bases from V and 3 bases from J, the junction contained 2 bases not matched to a gene. The CDR3 has 14 residues. As DNA, the CDR3 is TGTGCCAGCAGTGAGAGCGGGATCTACAATGAGCAGTTCTTC. It yields the protein CASSESGIYNEQFF. The entire variable domain, with the rest obtained from reference TRBV25-1 and TRBJ2-1, is as follows: EADIYQTPRYLVIGTGKKITLECSQTMGHDKMYWYQQDPGMELHLIHYSYGVNSTEKGDLSSESTVSRIRTEHFPLTLESARPSHTSQYLCASSESGIYNEQFFGPGTRLTVL.

The chain uses TRBV25-1 and TRBJ2-1; a possible D gene is TRBD1 (5 bases). The V gene lost 5 bases and the J gene lost 1 base, with 18 bases spanning the gap. Germline CDR1 reads MGHDK; CDR2 reads SYGVNS. The CDR3 consists of 17 residues. As DNA, the CDR3 is TGTGCCAGCAGTTATAAGACTTTTCAGGGTTCCTACAATGAGCAGTTCTTC. This sequence encodes CASSYKTFQGSYNEQFF.